These T cell receptor beta chains were read from a single sample in a study of identical twins. TCRdb itself ran the 5' RACE reads through MiXCR, one entry per CDR3 protein. The table lists approximately 280,000 distinct CDR3 sequences, 6.5% to 9.5% of them singletons. Another study also made use of these data, one on yellow fever vaccine responses in identical twins.

The specimen sequenced was memory (CD45RO+) T cells sorted from blood. All receptors derive from a woman younger than 30 in good health. The CDR3 runs from the conserved cysteine through the conserved F or W. The order of the fields is V gene, J gene, clone size, D gene, CDR3 DNA, CDR3 protein. A D gene is named only where the DNA matches it firmly. Part of the rows lack a size; the others show once, few, many or a class for expanded clones.

TRBV6-1,TRBJ1-1,-,-,TGTGCCAGCAGTGCCTCGGGGACCAGTGAAGCTTTCTTT,CASSASGTSEAFF
TRBV5-1,TRBJ2-1,many,TRBD2,TGCGCCAGCAGCTTGGTAGCTAGCGGTTACAATGAGCAGTTCTTC,CASSLVASGYNEQFF
TRBV11-2,TRBJ2-2,few,-,TGTGCCAGCAGCTTAGGTTTCCAAGGGTTGGCCACCGGGGAGCTGTTTTTT,CASSLGFQGLATGELFF
TRBV20-1,TRBJ1-6,few,-,TGCAGTGCCGCTCGACGGATGGACGATAATTCACCCCTCCACTTT,CSAARRMDDNSPLHF
TRBV4-2,TRBJ2-1,many,TRBD2,TGTGCCAGCAGCCCTTCTAGCGGGGGCTACAATGAGCAGTTCTTC,CASSPSSGGYNEQFF
TRBV7-3,TRBJ2-7,few,-,TGTGCCAGCAGCTTAGGACCAGACCGGTCCTACGAGCAGTACTTC,CASSLGPDRSYEQYF
TRBV28,TRBJ2-2,-,-,TGTGCCAGCAGTCCGGATAGAGGGGAGCTGTTTTTT,CASSPDRGELFF
TRBV6-2/TRBV6-3,TRBJ2-7,many,TRBD2,TGTGCCAGCGGACCGGGACTAGCAGGTTCCTACGAGCAGTACTTC,CASGPGLAGSYEQYF
TRBV12-3/TRBV12-4,TRBJ1-2,many,-,TGTGCCAGCAGTTCCCGGGTCTATGGCTACACCTTC,CASSSRVYGYTF
TRBV12-3/TRBV12-4,TRBJ1-2,many,-,TGTGCCAGCAGTTCAAGTATGGAGTATGGCTACACCTTC,CASSSSMEYGYTF
TRBV28,TRBJ1-5,many,-,TGTGCCAGCAGTTTCCCCGACAGGTATCAGCCCCAGCATTTT,CASSFPDRYQPQHF
TRBV27,TRBJ2-7,few,TRBD1,TGTGCCAGCAGTGATCGACAGGGCTCCTACGAGCAGTACTTC,CASSDRQGSYEQYF
TRBV9,TRBJ1-2,-,TRBD1,TGTGCCAGCAGCGTAACTCCGACAGGGGGCATGATTGGCTACACCTTC,CASSVTPTGGMIGYTF
TRBV29-1,TRBJ2-3,many,-,TGCAGCGTTTCGGTCGCAGTTCCAGATACGCAGTATTTT,CSVSVAVPDTQYF
TRBV20-1,TRBJ2-7,few,TRBD1,TGCAGTGCTACTACAACAGGACAGGGAACGACATCCGAGCAGTACTTC,CSATTTGQGTTSEQYF
TRBV7-3,TRBJ2-2,-,TRBD2,TGTGCCAGCAGCTTAAACACCCGGGGGGGGAGCGCCGGGGAGCTGTTTTTT,CASSLNTRGGSAGELFF
TRBV6-2/TRBV6-3,TRBJ2-1,-,TRBD2,TGTGCCAGCAGTTCACTAGCGGTTTACAATGAGCAGTTCTTC,CASSSLAVYNEQFF
TRBV2,TRBJ2-7,-,-,TGTGCCAGCAAAGGGGTCGTTTTCCTTAAATCCTACGAGCAGTACTTC,CASKGVVFLKSYEQYF